This note documents a single T cell receptor beta chain sequence. Its specificity is unknown. The CDR3 extends over 18 amino acids. Germline CDR1 and CDR2: SEHNR and FQNEAQ (reference sequence). The V gene end was trimmed by 8 bases and the J gene end by 0 bases; junction bases not matched to a gene: 15. This sample was taken from a study of shared clonotypes between healthy human individuals. Whole-study findings and limits: Naive CD4 clonotypes were shared across a handful of donors at about 5.2%.

Produced via immunoSEQ multiplex PCR; TCRdb's table is partial and in-frame only. Of 600,000 to 750,000 clones in the sample, around 91% were seen once. The sequenced sample was memory CD8+ T cells from PBMCs. Described subset: CD45RO+ cells pooled with CCR7-negative TemRA cells. This chain links TRBV7-9 with TRBJ2-2; 7 bases match TRBD2. The sequence came from a man younger than 35 in good health. Some clones in this sample may be carry-over from other donors' samples. CDR3 sequence reads: CASWGVASGLTNTGELFF. DNA of the CDR3: TGTGCCAGCTGGGGGGTGGCTAGCGGACTAACGAACACCGGGGAGCTGTTTTTT.